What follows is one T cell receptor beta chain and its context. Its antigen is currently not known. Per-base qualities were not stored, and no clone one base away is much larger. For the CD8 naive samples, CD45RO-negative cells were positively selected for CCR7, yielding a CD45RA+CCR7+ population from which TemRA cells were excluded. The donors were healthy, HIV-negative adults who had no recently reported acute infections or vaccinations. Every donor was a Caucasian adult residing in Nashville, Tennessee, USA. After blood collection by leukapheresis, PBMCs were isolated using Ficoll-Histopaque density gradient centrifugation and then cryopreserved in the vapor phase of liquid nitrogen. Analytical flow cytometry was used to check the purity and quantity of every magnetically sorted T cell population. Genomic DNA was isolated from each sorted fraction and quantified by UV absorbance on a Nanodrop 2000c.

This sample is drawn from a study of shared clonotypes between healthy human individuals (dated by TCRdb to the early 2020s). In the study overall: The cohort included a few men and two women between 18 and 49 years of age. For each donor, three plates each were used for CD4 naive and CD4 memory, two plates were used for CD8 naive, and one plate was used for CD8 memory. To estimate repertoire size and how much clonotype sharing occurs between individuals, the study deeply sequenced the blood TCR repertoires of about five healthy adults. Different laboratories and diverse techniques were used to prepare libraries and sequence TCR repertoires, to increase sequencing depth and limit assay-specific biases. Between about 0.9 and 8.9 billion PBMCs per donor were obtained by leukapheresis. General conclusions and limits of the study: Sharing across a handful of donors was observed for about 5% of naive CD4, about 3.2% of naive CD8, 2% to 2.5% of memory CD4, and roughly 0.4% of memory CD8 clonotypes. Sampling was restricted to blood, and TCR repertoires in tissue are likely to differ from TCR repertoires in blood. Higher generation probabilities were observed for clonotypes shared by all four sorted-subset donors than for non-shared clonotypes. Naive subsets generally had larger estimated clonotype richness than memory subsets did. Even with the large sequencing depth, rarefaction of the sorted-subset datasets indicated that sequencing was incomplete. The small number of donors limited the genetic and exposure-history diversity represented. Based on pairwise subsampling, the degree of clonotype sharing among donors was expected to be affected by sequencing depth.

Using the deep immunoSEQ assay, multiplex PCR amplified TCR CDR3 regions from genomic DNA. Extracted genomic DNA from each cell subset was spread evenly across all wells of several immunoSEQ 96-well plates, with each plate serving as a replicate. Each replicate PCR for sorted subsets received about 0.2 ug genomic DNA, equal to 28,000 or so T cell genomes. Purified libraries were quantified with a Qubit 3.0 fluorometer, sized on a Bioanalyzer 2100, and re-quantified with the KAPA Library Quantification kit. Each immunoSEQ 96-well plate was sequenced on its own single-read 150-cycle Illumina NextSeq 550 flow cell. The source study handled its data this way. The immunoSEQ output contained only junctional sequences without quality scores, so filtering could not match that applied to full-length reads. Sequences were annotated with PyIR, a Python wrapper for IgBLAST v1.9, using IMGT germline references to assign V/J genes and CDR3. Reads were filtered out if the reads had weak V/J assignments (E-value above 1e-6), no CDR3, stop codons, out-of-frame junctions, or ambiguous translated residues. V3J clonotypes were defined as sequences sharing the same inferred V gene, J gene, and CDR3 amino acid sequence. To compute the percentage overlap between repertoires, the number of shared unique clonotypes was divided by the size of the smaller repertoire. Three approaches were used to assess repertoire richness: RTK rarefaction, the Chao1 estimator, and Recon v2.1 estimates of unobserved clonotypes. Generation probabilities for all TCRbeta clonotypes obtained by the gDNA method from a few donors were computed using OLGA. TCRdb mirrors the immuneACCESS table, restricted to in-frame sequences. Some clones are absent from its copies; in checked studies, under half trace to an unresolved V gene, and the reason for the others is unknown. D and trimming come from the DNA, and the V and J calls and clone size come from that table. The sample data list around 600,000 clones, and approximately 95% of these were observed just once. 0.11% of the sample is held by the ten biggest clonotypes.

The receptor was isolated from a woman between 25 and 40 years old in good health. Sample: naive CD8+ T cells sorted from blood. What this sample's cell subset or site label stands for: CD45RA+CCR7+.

The sequence in DNA is TGTGCCAGCAGCGTAGGGACAGGGGGTACTTCACCCCTCCACTTT. This translates into CASSVGTGGTSPLHF. The rearrangement combines TRBV11-2 with TRBJ1-6, with 11 junctional bases fitting TRBD1. V is trimmed back by 5 bases and J by 9 bases, and the junction contains 6 bases that no gene match accounts for. The CDR3 starts with the cysteine, ends with the phenylalanine, and has 15 residues. Only the CDR3 portion is preserved as DNA: 45 bases, with reading frame beginning at the first base. Based on the germline V gene, the CDR1 and CDR2 sequences are SGHAT and FQNNGV.